Listed below are T cell receptor beta chains from one sample, sequenced in a study of T cell repertoires in cytomegalovirus infection. TCRdb itself ran the reads through MiXCR, one entry per CDR3 protein. The table records about 250,000 distinct CDR3 sequences, approximately 17% of them present only once. The sequenced material came from CD8+ T cells from PBMCs. These TCRs come from a human donor in good health (CMV status not recorded). Some clones in this sample may be carry-over from other donors' samples. The CDR3 runs from the conserved cysteine through the conserved F or W. The D gene is left open where the match is weak. Size is omitted from some rows. Given values are once, few, many or a class for expanded clones.

size: NA
length: 19
V: TRBV6-6
J: TRBJ2-6
D: TRBD1
CDR3: CPGVERTGRRFSGANVLTF
DNA: TGTCCAGGGGTTGAACGGACAGGCAGAAGATTCTCTGGGGCCAACGTCCTGACTTTC

size: NA
length: 14
V: TRBV7-3
J: TRBJ2-1
D: TRBD2
CDR3: CASSNSGGPDEQFF
DNA: TGTGCCAGCAGCAATAGCGGGGGACCAGATGAGCAGTTCTTC

size: NA
length: 13
V: TRBV29-1
J: TRBJ2-5
D: NA
CDR3: CSVEDPRVETQYF
DNA: TGCAGCGTTGAAGATCCCAGGGTAGAGACCCAGTACTTC

size: many
length: 15
V: TRBV7-8
J: TRBJ1-2
D: TRBD1
CDR3: CASQRQEGADYGYTF
DNA: TGTGCCAGCCAACGACAAGAGGGGGCGGACTATGGCTACACCTTC

size: many
length: 14
V: TRBV27
J: TRBJ2-5
D: TRBD2
CDR3: CASMKSGGQETQYF
DNA: TGTGCCAGCATGAAGAGCGGGGGTCAAGAGACCCAGTACTTC

size: NA
length: 12
V: TRBV6-5
J: TRBJ2-2
D: NA
CDR3: CASRQPPGELFF
DNA: TGTGCCAGCAGACAGCCACCCGGGGAGCTGTTTTTT

size: NA
length: 14
V: TRBV13
J: TRBJ1-1
D: NA
CDR3: CASSPQSMNTEAFF
DNA: TGTGCCAGCAGCCCACAGAGCATGAACACTGAAGCTTTCTTT

size: many
length: 14
V: TRBV7-2
J: TRBJ2-3
D: TRBD2
CDR3: CASSSAVAGGAQYF
DNA: TGTGCCAGCAGCTCCGCGGTAGCGGGGGGTGCGCAGTATTTT

size: NA
length: 13
V: TRBV5-1
J: TRBJ1-2
D: NA
CDR3: CASSLATAMGYTF
DNA: TGCGCCAGCAGCTTGGCCACGGCTATGGGCTACACCTTC

size: few
length: 14
V: TRBV19
J: TRBJ2-3
D: TRBD1
CDR3: CASSEDRGRDTQYF
DNA: TGTGCCAGTAGTGAGGACAGGGGGCGAGATACGCAGTATTTT

size: few
length: 15
V: TRBV2
J: TRBJ1-4
D: NA
CDR3: CASSLGAGTNEKLFF
DNA: TGTGCCAGCAGCCTTGGGGCAGGGACTAATGAAAAACTGTTTTTT

size: few
length: 10
V: TRBV7-9
J: TRBJ2-1
D: NA
CDR3: CASSTETSSF
DNA: TGTGCCAGCAGCACCGAGACCAGCTCCTTC

size: few
length: 14
V: TRBV11-2
J: TRBJ1-2
D: NA
CDR3: CASSRPGSVGGYTF
DNA: TGTGCCAGCAGCCGTCCAGGGTCTGTCGGTGGCTACACCTTC

size: NA
length: 15
V: TRBV28
J: TRBJ1-2
D: NA
CDR3: CASSFTGGGGYGYTF
DNA: TGTGCCAGCAGTTTTACTGGTGGGGGGGGGTATGGCTACACCTTC

size: few
length: 15
V: TRBV11-2
J: TRBJ2-3
D: TRBD2
CDR3: CASSLDSGGTDTQYF
DNA: TGTGCCAGCAGCTTAGATAGCGGGGGCACAGATACGCAGTATTTT